These T cell receptor beta chains were read from a single sample in a study of regulatory T cells. Profiled with immunoSEQ multiplex PCR; TCRdb holds only in-frame clones, not every one. Seen here are some 38,000 clones, over 75% observed once, and the top ten hold 2% to 3%. The specimen was conventional CD4+ T cells sorted from blood. The receptors shown here come from a person aged 18 to 29 with CD3G deficiency. CDR3s include the opening cysteine and the closing phenylalanine or tryptophan. A D gene is named only where the DNA matches it firmly. Clone sizes are given selectively: once, few, many, or a class where the clone is expanded.

>TRBJ2-1|TRBV19|once|TRBD1
TGTGCCAGTAGTATTCAGACCGGGACAGGGTTGAATGAGCAGTTCTTC
CASSIQTGTGLNEQFF
>TRBJ2-2|TRBV18|once|-
TGTGCCAGCTCACCTCTTCGGAGCACCGGGGAGCTGTTTTTT
CASSPLRSTGELFF
>TRBJ2-2|TRBV10-3|-|TRBD1
TGTGCCATCAGTGAATCCGGGACAGGGAACGGGGAGCTGTTTTTT
CAISESGTGNGELFF
>TRBJ2-3|TRBV7-9|-|-
TGTGCCAGCAGCTTGGTACTCACAACGGTCACAGATACGCAGTATTTT
CASSLVLTTVTDTQYF
>TRBJ1-1|TRBV10-3|-|-
TGTGCCATCAGTGCGGCACCAGATAACACTGAAGCTTTCTTT
CAISAAPDNTEAFF
>TRBJ2-1|TRBV5-1|-|TRBD1
TGCGCCAGCAGCTCTCGAGGGGGCCCCTACAATGAGCAGTTCTTC
CASSSRGGPYNEQFF
>TRBJ1-2|TRBV6-5|-|TRBD1
TGTGCCAGCAGTCCTACCCGGGACAGGGGGAAGGGCTACACCTTC
CASSPTRDRGKGYTF
>TRBJ2-7|TRBV7-9|-|-
TGTGCCAGCAGCTTGGGACCTTGGGACGAGCAGTACTTC
CASSLGPWDEQYF
>TRBJ2-7|TRBV10-3|-|-
TGTGCCACGCGCCCCAGTCTTGGCTACGAGCAGTACTTC
CATRPSLGYEQYF
>TRBJ2-1|TRBV28|-|TRBD2
TGTGCCAGCAGTTTGGTTTGGGGGACTAGCGGGAGCCATGAGCAGTTCTTC
CASSLVWGTSGSHEQFF
>TRBJ1-2|TRBV10-2|few|-
TGCGCCAGCAGTGTCTCGACGAACTATGGCTACACCTTC
CASSVSTNYGYTF
>TRBJ2-1|TRBV5-1|-|TRBD2
TGCGCCAGCAGCCCCCTATCGAGCGGGAGAGTGTTCTTC
CASSPLSSGRVFF
>TRBJ2-7|TRBV6-1|-|TRBD1
TGTGCCAGCAGAGTCGGGACAGGTAGTACCTACGAGCAGTACTTC
CASRVGTGSTYEQYF
>TRBJ1-1|TRBV27|once|-
TGTGCCAGCAGCCGTGGGACACCGAACACTGAAGCTTTCTTT
CASSRGTPNTEAFF
>TRBJ2-2|TRBV5-1|-|-
TGCGCCAGCAGCTCCGGTGACTGGGGCGGGGAGCTGTTTTTT
CASSSGDWGGELFF
>TRBJ2-5|TRBV20-1|-|-
TGCAGTGCTAGCAAGAAAGAGACCCAGTACTTC
CSASKKETQYF
>TRBJ1-5|TRBV12-2|-|-
TGTGCAAGTCGCCCCCCTTCGGGCGGGGCGGGCGCGGGTCAGCCCCAGCATTTT
CASRPPSGGAGAGQPQHF
>TRBJ2-1|TRBV7-9|-|TRBD1
TGTGCCAGCAGCCCGGGACAGAGACACGACTCGGAGCAGTTCTTC
CASSPGQRHDSEQFF
>TRBJ2-7|TRBV6-1|-|-
TGTGCCAGCAAGGAGCGGGACAGGTACGACGAGCAGTACTTC
CASKERDRYDEQYF
>TRBJ2-7|TRBV18|-|TRBD2
TGTGCCAGCTCACTCGGGACTAGCGGGAGGGCCGAGCAGTACTTC
CASSLGTSGRAEQYF
>TRBJ2-5|TRBV18|-|TRBD2
TGTGCCAGCTCACCACGGGGAGGGGAGACCCAGTACTTC
CASSPRGGETQYF
>TRBJ1-5|TRBV23-1|-|-
TGCGCCAGCAGTCAAGGGCCCCTTTGTCAGCCCCAGCATTTT
CASSQGPLCQPQHF
>TRBJ2-1|TRBV30|-|TRBD2
TGTGCCTGGAGTGTGGGGGGGGACAATGAGCAGTTCTTC
CAWSVGGDNEQFF
>TRBJ2-7|TRBV28|-|TRBD1
TGTGCCAGCAGTCCGGGACAGGGGTACGAGCAGTACTTC
CASSPGQGYEQYF
>TRBJ1-1|TRBV30|-|-
TGTGCCTGGGGTTCCTCGGGGCACACTGAAGCTTTCTTT
CAWGSSGHTEAFF
>TRBJ1-2|TRBV6-1|-|-
TGTGCCAGCAGGAGGGACGTCGGGCACTATGGCTACACCTTC
CASRRDVGHYGYTF
>TRBJ2-3|TRBV4-1|-|TRBD2
TGCGCCAGCAGCCAAGAGCCGGGACTAGCGGGGGGGCAATGGGGTACGCAGTATTTT
CASSQEPGLAGGQWGTQYF
>TRBJ1-1|TRBV6-1|once|-
TGTGCCAGCACTCGACGGACGGAGGGGGCTTTCTTT
CASTRRTEGAFF